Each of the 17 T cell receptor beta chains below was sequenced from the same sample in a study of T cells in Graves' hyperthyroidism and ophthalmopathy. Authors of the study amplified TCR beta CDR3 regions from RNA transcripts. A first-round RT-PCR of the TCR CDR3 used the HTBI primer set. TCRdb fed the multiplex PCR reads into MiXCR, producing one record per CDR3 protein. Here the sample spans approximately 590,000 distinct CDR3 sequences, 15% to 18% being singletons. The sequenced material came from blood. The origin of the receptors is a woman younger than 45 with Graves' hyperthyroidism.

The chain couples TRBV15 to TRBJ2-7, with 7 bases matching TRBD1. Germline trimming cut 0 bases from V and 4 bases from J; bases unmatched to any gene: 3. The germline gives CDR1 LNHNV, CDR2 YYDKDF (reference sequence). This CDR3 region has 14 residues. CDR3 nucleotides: TGTGCCACCAGCAGAGATCAGGGGGTTTACGAGCAGTACTTC. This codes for CATSRDQGVYEQYF.

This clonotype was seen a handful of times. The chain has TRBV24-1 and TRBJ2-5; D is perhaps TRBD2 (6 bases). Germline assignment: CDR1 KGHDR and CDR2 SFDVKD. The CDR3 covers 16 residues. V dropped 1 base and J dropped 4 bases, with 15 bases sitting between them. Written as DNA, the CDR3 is TGTGCCACCAGTGATTTTGGGACTGGGAGGACAGAGACCCAGTACTTC. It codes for CATSDFGTGRTETQYF.

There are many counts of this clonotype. The CDR3 is CSAPGTSGRGGNEQFF. The CDR3, as DNA: TGCAGTGCTCCCGGGACTAGCGGGAGAGGCGGCAATGAGCAGTTCTTC. V usage is TRBV20-1 and J usage is TRBJ2-1; 14 nucleotides agree with TRBD2. This CDR3 is built from 16 residues. The V gene's germline CDR1 is DFQATT and CDR2 SNEGSKA (reference sequence). The J segment lost 6 bases and the V segment lost 5 bases, leaving 9 bases of the junction unmatched.

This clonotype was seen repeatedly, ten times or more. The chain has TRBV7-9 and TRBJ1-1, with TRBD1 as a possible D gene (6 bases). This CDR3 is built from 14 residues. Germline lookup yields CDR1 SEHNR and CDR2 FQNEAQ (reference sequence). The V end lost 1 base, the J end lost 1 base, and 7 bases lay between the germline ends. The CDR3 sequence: CASSLDRENTEAFF. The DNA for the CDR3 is TGTGCCAGCAGCTTAGACAGGGAGAACACTGAAGCTTTCTTT.

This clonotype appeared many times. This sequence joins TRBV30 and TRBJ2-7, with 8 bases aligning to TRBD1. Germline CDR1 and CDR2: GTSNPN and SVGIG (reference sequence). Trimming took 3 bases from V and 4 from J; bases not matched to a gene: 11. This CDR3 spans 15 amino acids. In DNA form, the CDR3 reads TGTGCCTGGAGAGTTGCGGGGACAGGTGCTTACGAGCAGTACTTC. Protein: CAWRVAGTGAYEQYF.

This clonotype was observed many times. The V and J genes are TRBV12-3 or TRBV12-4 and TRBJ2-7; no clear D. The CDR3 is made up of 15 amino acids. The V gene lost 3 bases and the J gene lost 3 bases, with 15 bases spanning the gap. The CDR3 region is CASSFSLGVHYEQYF. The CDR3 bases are TGTGCCAGCAGTTTCTCCCTGGGCGTGCACTACGAGCAGTACTTC.

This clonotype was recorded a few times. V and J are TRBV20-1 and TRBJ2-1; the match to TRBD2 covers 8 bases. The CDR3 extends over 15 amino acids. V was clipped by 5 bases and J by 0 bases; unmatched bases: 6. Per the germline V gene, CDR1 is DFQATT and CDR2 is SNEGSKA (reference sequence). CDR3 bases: TGCAGTGCTGTTCCGGGACTAGGCTCCTACAATGAGCAGTTCTTC. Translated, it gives CSAVPGLGSYNEQFF.

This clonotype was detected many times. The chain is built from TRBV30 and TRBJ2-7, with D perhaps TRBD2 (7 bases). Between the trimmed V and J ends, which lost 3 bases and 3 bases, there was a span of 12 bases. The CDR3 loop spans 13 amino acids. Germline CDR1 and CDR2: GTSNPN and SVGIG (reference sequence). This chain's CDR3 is CAWRRGTIYEQYF. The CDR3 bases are TGTGCCTGGAGAAGGGGGACTATCTACGAGCAGTACTTC.

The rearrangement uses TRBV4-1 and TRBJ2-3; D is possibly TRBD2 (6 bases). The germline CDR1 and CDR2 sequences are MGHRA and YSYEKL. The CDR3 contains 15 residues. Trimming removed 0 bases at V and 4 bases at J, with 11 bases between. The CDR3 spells CASSQDPREADTQYF. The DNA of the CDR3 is TGCGCCAGCAGCCAAGACCCCAGGGAGGCAGATACGCAGTATTTT.

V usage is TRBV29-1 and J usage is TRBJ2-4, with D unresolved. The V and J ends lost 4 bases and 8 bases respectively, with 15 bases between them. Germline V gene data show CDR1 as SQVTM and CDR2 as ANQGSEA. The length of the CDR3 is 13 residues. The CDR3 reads CSVGGNRVDIQYF. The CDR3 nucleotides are TGCAGCGTTGGTGGGAATCGGGTGGACATTCAGTACTTC.

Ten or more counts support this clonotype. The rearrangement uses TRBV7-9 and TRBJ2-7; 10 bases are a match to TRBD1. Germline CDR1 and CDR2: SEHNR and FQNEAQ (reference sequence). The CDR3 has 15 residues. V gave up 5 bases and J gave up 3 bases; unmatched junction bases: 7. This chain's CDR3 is CASSPRQGAIYEQYF. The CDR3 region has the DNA TGTGCCAGCAGCCCCCGACAGGGGGCAATCTACGAGCAGTACTTC.

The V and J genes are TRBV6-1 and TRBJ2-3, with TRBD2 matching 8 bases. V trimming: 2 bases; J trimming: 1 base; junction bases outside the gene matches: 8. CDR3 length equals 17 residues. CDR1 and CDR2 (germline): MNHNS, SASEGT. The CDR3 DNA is TGTGCCAGCAGTGAAATTTCAGCGGGACTAGGCACAGATACGCAGTATTTT. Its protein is CASSEISAGLGTDTQYF.

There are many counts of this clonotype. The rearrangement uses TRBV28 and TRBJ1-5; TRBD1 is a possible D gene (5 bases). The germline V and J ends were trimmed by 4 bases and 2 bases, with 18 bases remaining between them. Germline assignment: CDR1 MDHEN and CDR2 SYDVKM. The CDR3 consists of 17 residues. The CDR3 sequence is CASSSPGVQGGNQPQHF. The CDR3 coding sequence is TGTGCCAGCAGTTCCCCAGGAGTGCAGGGAGGCAATCAGCCCCAGCATTTT.

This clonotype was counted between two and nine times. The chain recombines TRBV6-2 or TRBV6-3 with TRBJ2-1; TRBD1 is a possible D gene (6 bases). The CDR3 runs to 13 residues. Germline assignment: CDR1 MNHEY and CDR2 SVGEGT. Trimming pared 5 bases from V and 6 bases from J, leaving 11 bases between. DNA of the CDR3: TGTGCCAGCAGTAACGGGACACCCAATGAGCAGTTCTTC. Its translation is CASSNGTPNEQFF.

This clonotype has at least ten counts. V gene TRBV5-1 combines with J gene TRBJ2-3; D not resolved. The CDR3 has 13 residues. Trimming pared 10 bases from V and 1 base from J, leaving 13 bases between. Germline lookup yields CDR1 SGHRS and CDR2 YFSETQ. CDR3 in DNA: TGCGCCTCCCGCGGAGAGGGCACAGATACGCAGTATTTT. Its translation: CASRGEGTDTQYF. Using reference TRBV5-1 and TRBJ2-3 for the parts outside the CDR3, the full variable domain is KAGVTQTPRYLIKTRGQQVTLSCSPISGHRSVSWYQQTPGQGLQFLFEYFSETQRNKGNFPGRFSGRQFSNSRSEMNVSTLELGDSALYLCASRGEGTDTQYFGPGTRLTVL.

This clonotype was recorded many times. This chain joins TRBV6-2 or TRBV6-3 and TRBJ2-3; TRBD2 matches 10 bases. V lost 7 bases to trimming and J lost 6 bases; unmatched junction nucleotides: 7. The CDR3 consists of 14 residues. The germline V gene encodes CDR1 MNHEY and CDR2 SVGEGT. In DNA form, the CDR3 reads TGTGCCAGCAATGGACTAGCGGAGGCGGATACGCAGTATTTT. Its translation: CASNGLAEADTQYF.

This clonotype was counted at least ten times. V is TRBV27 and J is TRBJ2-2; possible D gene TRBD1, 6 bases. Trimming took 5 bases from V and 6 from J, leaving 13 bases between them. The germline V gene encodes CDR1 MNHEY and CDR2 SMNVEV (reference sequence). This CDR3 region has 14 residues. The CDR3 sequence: CASSQGQSAGELFF. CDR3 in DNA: TGTGCCAGCAGTCAGGGGCAGTCGGCCGGGGAGCTGTTTTTT.